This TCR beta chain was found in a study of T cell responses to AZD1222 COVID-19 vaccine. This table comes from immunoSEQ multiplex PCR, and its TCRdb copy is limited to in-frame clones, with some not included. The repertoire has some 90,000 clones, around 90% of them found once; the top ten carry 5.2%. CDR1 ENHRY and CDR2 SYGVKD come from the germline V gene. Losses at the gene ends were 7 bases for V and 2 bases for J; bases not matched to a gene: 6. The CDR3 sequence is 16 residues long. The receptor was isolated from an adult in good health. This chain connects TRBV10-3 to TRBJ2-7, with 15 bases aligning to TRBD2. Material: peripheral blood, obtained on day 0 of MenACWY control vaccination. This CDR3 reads CAITAGTSGGTYEQYF. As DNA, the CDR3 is TGTGCCATCACCGCAGGGACTAGCGGGGGGACCTACGAGCAGTACTTC.